This T cell receptor beta chain was recovered during a study of control samples from healthy donors and cancer patients. V was cut by 5 bases and J by 2 bases, with 9 bases left in between. The CDR3 has 13 residues. Per the germline V gene, CDR1 is MNHNY and CDR2 is SVGAGI (reference sequence). Clones were read by immunoSEQ multiplex PCR, and TCRdb kept only the in-frame ones, dropping some. The sample records over 150,000 clones, 94% being singletons. V usage is TRBV6-6 and J usage is TRBJ2-5; D call uncertain. The receptor was derived from a woman in her late teens or twenties in good health. Sequencing was done on a sample of blood. CDR3 loop: CASSGRLQETQYF. CDR3 DNA: TGTGCCAGCAGTGGCCGGCTTCAAGAGACCCAGTACTTC.